These 8 T cell receptor beta chains were all obtained from the same sample, sequenced in a study of human T cells and chemical hapten exposure. TCRdb re-called the 5' RACE reads with MiXCR, one entry per CDR3 protein. The sample contains about 81,000 distinct CDR3 sequences, under 10% of which appear only once. The total RNA was obtained from whole blood that was not fractionated. All receptors come from a male donor in good health.

CDR3 nucleotides: TGCGCCAGCAGCCAAGAGGGCTACGAGCAGTACTTC. Its translation is CASSQEGYEQYF. The chain combines TRBV4-1 with TRBJ2-7; D ambiguous. CDR3 length: 12 residues. Germline CDR1 and CDR2: MGHRA and YSYEKL. V was clipped by 0 bases and J by 3 bases, with 3 bases between them.

This CDR3 reads CASSQTQGNYGYTF. The CDR3 coding sequence is TGCGCCAGCAGCCAAACGCAGGGGAACTATGGCTACACCTTC. V and J are TRBV4-1 and TRBJ1-2; a weak D match, TRBD1 (6 bases). The CDR3 contains 14 residues. Per the germline V gene, CDR1 is MGHRA and CDR2 is YSYEKL. The germline V and J ends were trimmed by 2 bases and 2 bases, with 9 bases remaining between them.

Concerning this clonotype: A much larger clone is a single base away; this may be a read error. The rearrangement uses TRBV5-1 and TRBJ1-1; D is uncertain. The CDR3 covers 14 residues. V was trimmed by 5 bases and J by 1 base, leaving 12 bases between them. Germline CDR1 SGHRS, CDR2 YFSETQ. CDR3: CASSLEGRNTEAFF. Written as DNA, the CDR3 is TGCGCCAGCAGTTTAGAGGGCAGGAACACTGAAGCTTTCTTT.

V gene TRBV6-2 or TRBV6-3 combines with J gene TRBJ1-1; D is perhaps TRBD1 (6 bases). CDR1 MNHEY and CDR2 SVGEGT come from the germline V gene. This CDR3 has 13 residues. V gave up 0 bases and J gave up 8 bases, with 10 bases separating them. The CDR3 DNA reads as TGTGCCAGCAGTTACTCTCAGGGGATGGAAGCTTTCTTT. This sequence encodes CASSYSQGMEAFF.

Turning to this clonotype: Just one base apart from a much larger clone, this may be a read error. The rearrangement links TRBV7-2 to TRBJ2-6; D unclear. CDR3 length equals 21 residues. Germline CDR1 reads SGHTA; CDR2 reads FQGNSA. CDR3 residues: CACSPNPRHRARSSGANVLTF. The CDR3 DNA follows: TGTGCCTGCAGCCCCAACCCAAGACACCGCGCGCGGAGCTCTGGGGCCAACGTCCTGACTTTC.

This clonotype was found many times. The chain carries TRBV7-9 and TRBJ1-2, with a possible D match to TRBD1 (5 bases). The germline V gene encodes CDR1 SEHNR and CDR2 FQNEAQ (reference sequence). V lost 1 base, J lost 4 bases, and 10 bases lay in between. The CDR3 has 14 residues. The CDR3 nucleotides read TGTGCCAGCAGCTTAGTCACGGGGCTCTATGGCTACACCTTC. It is translated as CASSLVTGLYGYTF.

The table lists this clonotype with many counts. The V gene is TRBV10-2, the J gene TRBJ2-3; 10 nucleotides align to TRBD2. Losses at the gene ends were 0 bases for V and 4 bases for J; bases not matched to a gene: 1. CDR1 is WSHSY and CDR2 is SAAADI in the germline V gene. This CDR3 comprises 15 residues. CDR3: CASSESGLAPDTQYF. The DNA for the CDR3 is TGCGCCAGCAGTGAGTCGGGACTAGCGCCAGATACGCAGTATTTT.

This clonotype was seen ten or more times. The rearrangement links TRBV6-5 to TRBJ2-2; D assignment may be TRBD1 or TRBD2 (5 bases each). This CDR3 spans 17 amino acids. V lost 3 bases and J 1 base, leaving 15 bases between the germline ends. CDR1 is MNHEY, CDR2 SVGAGI, per germline. The CDR3, as DNA: TGTGCCAGCAGTTATAGGGGCCGGGGATTGAACACCGGGGAGCTGTTTTTT. It is translated as CASSYRGRGLNTGELFF.